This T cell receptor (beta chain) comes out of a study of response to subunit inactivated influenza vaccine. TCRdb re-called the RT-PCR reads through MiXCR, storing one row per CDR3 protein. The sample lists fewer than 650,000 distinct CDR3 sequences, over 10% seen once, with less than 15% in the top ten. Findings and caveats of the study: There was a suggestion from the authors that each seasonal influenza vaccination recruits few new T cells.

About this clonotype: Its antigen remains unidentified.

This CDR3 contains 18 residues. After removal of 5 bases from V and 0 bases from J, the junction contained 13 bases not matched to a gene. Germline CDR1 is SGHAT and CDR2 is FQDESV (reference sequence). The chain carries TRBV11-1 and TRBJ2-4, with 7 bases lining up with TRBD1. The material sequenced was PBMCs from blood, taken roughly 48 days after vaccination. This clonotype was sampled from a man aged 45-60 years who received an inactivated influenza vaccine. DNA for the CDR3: TGTGCCAGCAGCCCCCATCTCCGGGACAGTCCAGCCAAAAACATTCAGTACTTC. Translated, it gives CASSPHLRDSPAKNIQYF.